A single sample is the source of the 30 T cell receptor beta chains below, sequenced in a study of blood T cell repertoires in COVID-19 (TCRdb year 2020). Libraries were built with the immunoSEQ multiplex PCR assay. What TCRdb holds here is the immuneACCESS table cut down to in-frame rearrangements. Part of the clones is not present; checked against another copy, under half of the missing clones reflect an unresolved V gene, and the others are unexplained. In this sample the table shows over 200,000 clones, 70% to 90% of which occur a single time. 0.9% to 1% of the sample is in the top ten clones. The sequencing input was peripheral blood. These receptors were taken from a middle-aged woman who had recovered from COVID-19.

This chain joins TRBV19 and TRBJ2-3; weak D call: TRBD2 (6 bases). V lost 5 bases and J 2 bases, leaving 14 bases between the germline ends. From germline, CDR1 is LNHDA and CDR2 SQIVND (reference sequence). This CDR3 is 15 amino acids long. The chain's CDR3 is CASSAGTGFTDTQYF. The CDR3, as DNA: TGTGCCAGTAGTGCCGGGACTGGCTTCACAGATACGCAGTATTTT. The full variable domain, in which reference TRBV19 and TRBJ2-3 provide the parts outside the CDR3, is DGGITQSPKYLFRKEGQNVTLSCEQNLNHDAMYWYRQDPGQGLRLIYYSQIVNDFQKGDIAEGYSVSREKKESFPLTVTSAQKNPTAFYLCASSAGTGFTDTQYFGPGTRLTVL.

The chain is built from TRBV18 and TRBJ2-1, with 11 nucleotides matching TRBD2. V lost 2 bases, J lost 4 bases, and 4 bases stayed unmatched. Germline V lookup: CDR1 KGHSH, CDR2 LQKENI. The CDR3 extends over 16 amino acids. The CDR3 loop is CASSPSLAGVYNEQFF. The DNA of the CDR3 is TGTGCCAGCTCACCATCACTAGCGGGAGTTTACAATGAGCAGTTCTTC.

This clone was seen a single time. V is TRBV3-1 (or the pseudogene TRBV3-2) and J is TRBJ1-6, with D possibly matching TRBD1 (6 bases). CDR1 is LGHDT and CDR2 is YNNKEL in the germline V gene (reference sequence). The V gene lost 3 bases and the J gene lost 8 bases, with 11 bases spanning the gap. The CDR3 contains 14 residues. The CDR3 nucleotides read TGTGCCAGCAGCCAGGGACAAATCCATTCACCCCTCCACTTT. This encodes CASSQGQIHSPLHF.

The chain joins TRBV5-1 to TRBJ2-3, with TRBD1 matching over 7 bases. The CDR3 runs to 13 residues. Looked up from germline, CDR1 is SGHRS and CDR2 is YFSETQ. V lost 4 bases and J lost 4; bases outside the gene matches: 3. CDR3 in amino acids: CASSPQGADTQYF. In DNA form, the CDR3 reads TGCGCCAGCAGCCCCCAGGGGGCAGATACGCAGTATTTT.

The J gene is TRBJ2-2, the V gene TRBV30; D unclear. CDR3 length equals 14 residues. The V end lost 2 bases, the J end lost 4 bases, and 11 bases lay between the germline ends. The germline CDR1 and CDR2 sequences are GTSNPN and SVGIG (reference sequence). The CDR3 sequence is CAWSKRPLTGELFF. CDR3 in DNA: TGTGCCTGGAGTAAGCGACCCCTCACCGGGGAGCTGTTTTTT.

The chain links TRBV27 to TRBJ2-1; unclear D gene. The V gene's germline CDR1 is MNHEY and CDR2 SMNVEV (reference sequence). Trimming took 3 bases from V and 0 from J, leaving 3 bases between them. The CDR3 runs 13 residues. The CDR3 loop reads CASSLASYNEQFF. Here the CDR3 DNA reads TGTGCCAGCAGTTTGGCCTCCTACAATGAGCAGTTCTTC.

This clone was detected once. The sample has other DNA sequences that encode this CDR3 too. The rearrangement links TRBV18 to TRBJ1-1; TRBD1 aligns across 9 bases. J gave up 3 bases and V 3 bases, and 2 bases lay outside the gene matches. Looked up from germline, CDR1 is KGHSH and CDR2 is LQKENI. The CDR3 loop spans 14 amino acids. This chain's CDR3 is CASSPRTGDTEAFF. Here the CDR3 DNA reads TGTGCCAGCTCACCCCGGACAGGGGACACTGAAGCTTTCTTT.

V gene TRBV5-1 combines with J gene TRBJ1-2; D uncertain. With 0 bases removed from V and 1 base from J, the gap between germline ends came to 7 bases. CDR1 SGHRS and CDR2 YFSETQ come from the germline V gene. This CDR3 spans 14 amino acids. The CDR3 nucleotides are TGCGCCAGCAGCTTGGAAGCCCTTAACTATGGCTACACCTTC. Protein: CASSLEALNYGYTF.

CDR3 protein: CASSLGGRASFF. In DNA, the CDR3 is TGCGCCAGCAGCTTGGGAGGCAGGGCGTCTTTCTTT. The gene calls are TRBV5-1 and TRBJ1-1; D is possibly TRBD1 (5 bases). Germline CDR1 is SGHRS and CDR2 is YFSETQ. V was trimmed by 0 bases and J by 12 bases, leaving 12 bases between them. The length of the CDR3 is 12 residues.

The J gene is TRBJ2-2, the V gene TRBV7-9; D is possibly TRBD2 (5 bases). The CDR3 is 19 residues long. V was trimmed by 3 bases and J by 0 bases, leaving 20 bases between them. Germline V gives CDR1 SEHNR, CDR2 FQNEAQ (reference sequence). CDR3: CASSLPGTQRTANTGELFF. The CDR3 nucleotides are TGTGCCAGCAGCTTGCCGGGTACACAGCGGACGGCGAACACCGGGGAGCTGTTTTTT.

The genes are TRBV30 and TRBJ1-2, with unresolved D. Between the trimmed V and J ends, which lost 2 bases and 8 bases, there was a span of 12 bases. This CDR3 is built from 12 residues. CDR1 GTSNPN and CDR2 SVGIG come from the germline V gene (reference sequence). The CDR3 DNA sequence: TGTGCCTGGAGTCGGCAGACTGGCGGCTACACCTTC. Its translation: CAWSRQTGGYTF.

The gene calls are TRBV20-1 and TRBJ2-4, with 7 positions matching TRBD2. Germline lookup yields CDR1 DFQATT and CDR2 SNEGSKA (reference sequence). J gave up 1 base and V 3 bases, and 9 bases lay outside the gene matches. This CDR3 is built from 16 residues. CDR3 in DNA: TGCAGTGCTAGTTTGGGGGGGGAGGGTGCCAAAAACATTCAGTACTTC. It yields the protein CSASLGGEGAKNIQYF.

The genes are TRBV18 and TRBJ2-7, with 13 bases lining up with TRBD2. The CDR3 totals 19 residues. With 2 bases clipped from V and 2 bases from J, the junction kept 12 bases outside the gene matches. Looked up from germline, CDR1 is KGHSH and CDR2 is LQKENI. The CDR3 DNA sequence: TGTGCCAGCTCACCAACCTGGACTAGCGGGAGTTGGGTACCCTACGAGCAGTACGTC. Amino acid sequence: CASSPTWTSGSWVPYEQYV.

The chain links TRBV6-1 to TRBJ2-1; 7 bases agree with TRBD2. The J segment lost 2 bases and the V segment lost 3 bases, leaving 7 bases of the junction unmatched. The CDR3 loop spans 16 amino acids. Germline V lookup: CDR1 MNHNS, CDR2 SASEGT. The CDR3 here is CASSDTSERTYNEQFF. DNA for the CDR3: TGTGCCAGCAGTGACACTAGCGAACGAACCTACAATGAGCAGTTCTTC.

This chain links TRBV9 with TRBJ2-5; a possible D gene is TRBD2 (5 bases). Per the germline V gene, CDR1 is SGDLS and CDR2 is YYNGEE. V was clipped by 2 bases and J by 1 base, with 9 bases between them. The CDR3 runs 14 residues. The CDR3 reads CASSVSLAQETQYF. CDR3 nucleotides: TGTGCCAGCAGCGTGTCGCTAGCCCAAGAGACCCAGTACTTC.

The chain combines TRBV6-5 with TRBJ2-1; maybe TRBD2 (7 bases). This CDR3 is 14 amino acids long. Trimming removed 5 bases at V and 9 bases at J, with 17 bases between. From germline, CDR1 is MNHEY and CDR2 SVGAGI. The CDR3, as DNA: TGTGCCAGCAGTCCAAGCGCGGGGGCAGGTGAGCAGTTCTTC. Protein product: CASSPSAGAGEQFF.

The chain recombines TRBV9 with TRBJ2-1; TRBD2 might be the D (6 bases). The V gene's germline CDR1 is SGDLS and CDR2 YYNGEE. Trimming shortened V by 2 bases and J by 2 bases, and 17 bases separated the two germline ends. The CDR3 is 17 amino acids. CDR3 in amino acids: CASSVAGPGETYNEQFF. The CDR3 nucleotides are TGTGCCAGCAGCGTTGCCGGGCCGGGGGAGACCTACAATGAGCAGTTCTTC.

The chain's CDR3 is CASSFGTGGESGNQPQHF. CDR3 bases: TGTGCCAGCAGCTTTGGGACAGGGGGCGAGTCGGGCAATCAGCCCCAGCATTTT. The V gene is TRBV5-4, the J gene TRBJ1-5; 12 bases line up with TRBD1. The junction had 8 bases not matched to a gene; V was cut back by 2 bases and J by 2 bases. The length of the CDR3 is 18 residues. Germline-derived CDR1 and CDR2 are SGHNT and YYREEE (reference sequence).

This chain uses TRBV19 with TRBJ1-6; 8 nucleotides match TRBD1. Trimming removed 3 bases from V and 10 bases from J; junction bases left unmatched: 5. This CDR3 has 14 residues. Looked up from germline, CDR1 is LNHDA and CDR2 is SQIVND (reference sequence). CDR3 region: CASSIGDRPSPLHF. CDR3 in DNA: TGTGCCAGTAGTATCGGGGACAGGCCCTCACCCCTCCACTTT.

The chain has TRBV20-1 and TRBJ1-5; D is unclear. This CDR3 contains 13 residues. The germline V gene encodes CDR1 DFQATT and CDR2 SNEGSKA (reference sequence). V dropped 3 bases and J dropped 1 base, with 7 bases sitting between them. This chain's CDR3 is CSASSVSNQPQHF. CDR3 nucleotides: TGCAGTGCTAGTTCTGTGAGCAATCAGCCCCAGCATTTT.

The V and J genes are TRBV9 and TRBJ2-3, with D perhaps TRBD2 (5 bases). The CDR3 spans 14 residues. The germline CDR1 and CDR2 sequences are SGDLS and YYNGEE. Trimming removed 7 bases from V and 0 bases from J, with 12 bases in between. The CDR3 region has the DNA TGTGCCAGCGCGAGGGCGCAGAGCACAGATACGCAGTATTTT. As protein: CASARAQSTDTQYF.

This chain links TRBV7-9 with TRBJ1-4; 10 nucleotides agree with TRBD1. Germline V gene data show CDR1 as SEHNR and CDR2 as FQNEAQ (reference sequence). This CDR3 is 15 amino acids long. The V segment lost 4 bases and the J segment 8 bases; nucleotides outside the gene matches: 7. The CDR3 bases are TGTGCCAGCAGCTCTCGGGACAGGGGTGACGAAAAACTGTTTTTT. It is translated as CASSSRDRGDEKLFF.

This clone is a singleton in its sample. This rearrangement joins TRBV7-2 to TRBJ2-3; D might be TRBD2 (6 bases). CDR1 and CDR2 from the germline V gene are SGHTA and FQGNSA. V lost 1 base and J lost 6, with 11 bases in between. The CDR3 spans 14 residues. DNA for the CDR3: TGTGCCAGCAGCTTAGGTGGAGGGTGGGATACGCAGTATTTT. It specifies CASSLGGGWDTQYF.

The chain combines TRBV7-3 with TRBJ2-2; 7 bases fit TRBD1. The V gene's germline CDR1 is SGHTA and CDR2 FQGTGA. The CDR3 is 15 residues long. Trimming at V came to 4 bases and at J to 1 base, leaving 3 bases not matched to a gene. CDR3 nucleotides: TGTGCCAGCAGCTCACAGGGGCGGAACACCGGGGAGCTGTTTTTT. Protein: CASSSQGRNTGELFF.

V is TRBV6-1 and J is TRBJ2-3, with a possible D match to TRBD1 (6 bases). This CDR3 contains 15 residues. Germline V lookup: CDR1 MNHNS, CDR2 SASEGT. V lost 1 base and J lost 0, with 8 bases in between. DNA of the CDR3: TGTGCCAGCAGTGAAGGTCAGGGGAGCACAGATACGCAGTATTTT. Amino acid sequence: CASSEGQGSTDTQYF.

The rearrangement uses TRBV6-5 and TRBJ1-1; no firm D call. The CDR3 is 13 residues long. Between the trimmed V and J ends, which lost 10 bases and 5 bases, there was a span of 17 bases. Per the germline V gene, CDR1 is MNHEY and CDR2 is SVGAGI. The CDR3 DNA sequence: TGTGCCACCCGCAAGGAGGGCTGGACTGAAGCTTTCTTT. It is translated as CATRKEGWTEAFF.

V and J are TRBV7-9 and TRBJ2-1; 9 bases align to TRBD2. The V gene's germline CDR1 is SEHNR and CDR2 FQNEAQ (reference sequence). V lost 5 bases and J lost 6; bases outside the gene matches: 14. The CDR3 spans 17 residues. CDR3 amino acids: CASSPTLAGVGLNEQFF. The CDR3 DNA is TGTGCCAGCAGCCCCACTTTAGCGGGGGTGGGGCTCAATGAGCAGTTCTTC.

The chain uses TRBV11-3 and TRBJ2-5; 7 positions match TRBD1. From germline, CDR1 is SGHNT and CDR2 YENEEA. The CDR3 covers 16 residues. V dropped 3 bases and J dropped 4; count of bases not matched to a gene: 11. This CDR3 is CASSLGTVPNLETQYF. CDR3 DNA sequence: TGTGCCAGCAGCTTGGGGACAGTACCCAATCTAGAGACCCAGTACTTC.

The chain recombines TRBV11-3 with TRBJ1-5, with D tentatively TRBD1 (6 bases). Germline CDR1 is SGHNT and CDR2 is YENEEA. The CDR3 consists of 16 residues. V was shortened by 2 bases and J by 5 bases, with 16 bases between the two germline ends. The CDR3 bases are TGTGCCAGCAGCTTAAGTACAGGGAGATTCTATCAGCCCCAGCATTTT. It codes for CASSLSTGRFYQPQHF.

The chain carries TRBV27 and TRBJ2-3, with 14 bases fitting TRBD2. The CDR3 is 17 residues long. J lost 5 bases, V lost 6 bases, and 10 bases had no gene match. Per germline, CDR1 MNHEY and CDR2 SMNVEV (reference sequence). CDR3 in DNA: TGTGCCAGCAGGCGGACTAGCGGGAGGTTGTTTAGAGATACGCAGTATTTT. It codes for CASRRTSGRLFRDTQYF.